Listed below are T cell receptor beta chains from one sample, sequenced in a study of somatic mutations in cytotoxic T cells in rheumatoid arthritis. The repertoire was sequenced with immunoSEQ multiplex PCR; TCRdb's copy has only in-frame clones and lacks some. The sample has about 16,000 clones, approximately 84% seen once. Sample: CD8+ T cells sorted from blood. Every receptor here comes from an adult with rheumatoid arthritis. CDR3s include the opening cysteine and the closing phenylalanine or tryptophan. A D gene is named only where the DNA matches it firmly. Not every row has a clone size; where given, it reads once, few, many or a size class.

V: TRBV9; J: TRBJ2-3; D: .; size: .; DNA: TGTGCCAGCAATGGGGGGAGCACAGATACGCAGTATTTT; CDR3: CASNGGSTDTQYF
V: TRBV7-9; J: TRBJ2-1; D: TRBD2; size: once; DNA: TGTGCCAGCAGCGCCGTGAGGACTAGCGGGAGTAATGAGCAGTTCTTC; CDR3: CASSAVRTSGSNEQFF
V: TRBV12-5; J: TRBJ2-7; D: .; size: .; DNA: TGTGCTAGTGGGCTCAAGAGCTCCTACGAGCAGTACTTC; CDR3: CASGLKSSYEQYF
V: TRBV5-1; J: TRBJ1-1; D: .; size: once; DNA: TGCGCCAGCAGCTTGTACCAGGGGAAAGAAATGAACACTGAAGCTTTCTTT; CDR3: CASSLYQGKEMNTEAFF
V: TRBV2; J: TRBJ2-2; D: TRBD2; size: .; DNA: TGTGCCAGCACGGGACCGGTGATTCGGGGGGGATCGAACACCGGGGAGCTGTTTTTT; CDR3: CASTGPVIRGGSNTGELFF
V: TRBV6-1; J: TRBJ2-2; D: TRBD1; size: .; DNA: TGTGCCAGCAGTGAATGGGGACAGGGGGTGACCGGGGAGCTGTTTTTT; CDR3: CASSEWGQGVTGELFF
V: TRBV5-6; J: TRBJ2-5; D: .; size: .; DNA: TGTGCCAGCAGCTTTCTCAGGGAGGTCCAAGAGACCCAGTACTTC; CDR3: CASSFLREVQETQYF
V: TRBV7-2; J: TRBJ2-5; D: TRBD2; size: .; DNA: TGTGCCAGCAGAGTCAGCGGGGATGGAAGAGAGACCCAGTACTTC; CDR3: CASRVSGDGRETQYF
V: TRBV7-6; J: TRBJ1-1; D: .; size: .; DNA: TGTGCCAGCAGCCTCGGGGGGAGCACTGAAGCTTTCTTT; CDR3: CASSLGGSTEAFF
V: TRBV6-5; J: TRBJ1-1; D: TRBD1; size: .; DNA: TGTGCCAGCAGTCTTTCGAGGGGGCTGAACACTGAAGCTTTCTTT; CDR3: CASSLSRGLNTEAFF
V: TRBV28; J: TRBJ2-2; D: TRBD1; size: .; DNA: TGTGCCAGCAGTGGGACAGGGGGAACCGGGGAGCTGTTTTTT; CDR3: CASSGTGGTGELFF
V: TRBV11-2; J: TRBJ2-2; D: TRBD1; size: .; DNA: TGTGCCAGCAGCTTGCCGGGACAGGCTAACACCGGGGAGCTGTTTTTT; CDR3: CASSLPGQANTGELFF
V: TRBV7-7; J: TRBJ2-7; D: .; size: .; DNA: TGTGCCAGCAGCTTTTGGACGAGATGCTACGAGCAGTACTTC; CDR3: CASSFWTRCYEQYF
V: TRBV6-1; J: TRBJ1-5; D: .; size: .; DNA: TGTGCCAGCAGTGAAGCCGGATTTAGCAATCAGCCCCAGCATTTT; CDR3: CASSEAGFSNQPQHF
V: TRBV5-6; J: TRBJ2-1; D: .; size: .; DNA: TGTGCCAGCAGGATAGGGGGGTCTAACTACAATGAGCAGTTCTTC; CDR3: CASRIGGSNYNEQFF
V: TRBV9; J: TRBJ2-1; D: .; size: .; DNA: TGTGCCAGCAGCCCATTCCGGGGGAGCACCTACAATGAGCAGTTCTTC; CDR3: CASSPFRGSTYNEQFF
V: TRBV7-6; J: TRBJ1-2; D: TRBD1; size: once; DNA: TGTGCCAGCAGCCCTGGGGGACAGCGCTATGGCTACACCTTC; CDR3: CASSPGGQRYGYTF
V: TRBV10-1; J: TRBJ1-1; D: .; size: .; DNA: TGCGCCAGCAGTGAAGGGTTTTTCACTGAAGCTTTCTTT; CDR3: CASSEGFFTEAFF
V: TRBV28; J: TRBJ2-7; D: TRBD1; size: .; DNA: TGTGCCAGCCGGGACAGTCCCTACGAGCAGTACTTC; CDR3: CASRDSPYEQYF
V: TRBV19; J: TRBJ2-7; D: TRBD1; size: once; DNA: TGTGCCAGTAGTAGCCGGGACAGGGGCTACGAGCAGTACTTC; CDR3: CASSSRDRGYEQYF
V: TRBV11-2; J: TRBJ1-2; D: .; size: .; DNA: TGTGCCAGCAGTCCCGGTTGGGCAGGAAAAAACTATGGCTACACCTTC; CDR3: CASSPGWAGKNYGYTF
V: TRBV6-1; J: TRBJ1-1; D: .; size: .; DNA: TGTGCCAGCGGCAGACGGAACACTGAAGCTTTCTTT; CDR3: CASGRRNTEAFF
V: TRBV10-3; J: TRBJ1-1; D: TRBD1; size: few; DNA: TGTGCCACTACAGGGGGAGGGTTCACTGAAGCTTTCTTT; CDR3: CATTGGGFTEAFF
V: TRBV4-1; J: TRBJ1-4; D: .; size: .; DNA: TGCGCCAGCAGCGGAAGGGGGGGAGTAGCAACTAATGAAAAACTGTTTTTT; CDR3: CASSGRGGVATNEKLFF
V: TRBV27; J: TRBJ1-5; D: TRBD1; size: .; DNA: TGTGCCAGCAGTTTCGGACAGGGACGAGATCAGCCCCAGCATTTT; CDR3: CASSFGQGRDQPQHF
V: TRBV14; J: TRBJ2-1; D: .; size: few; DNA: TGTGCCAGCAGCCCCTCCCGACGGGGCAATGAGCAGTTCTTC; CDR3: CASSPSRRGNEQFF
V: TRBV6-6; J: TRBJ2-7; D: .; size: few; DNA: TGTGCCAGCAGTCCCCTCGGGGGAATAGACGAGCAGTACTTC; CDR3: CASSPLGGIDEQYF
V: TRBV27; J: TRBJ2-3; D: .; size: .; DNA: TGTGCCAGCAGTTTAAGGTCAAGCACAGATACGCAGTATTTT; CDR3: CASSLRSSTDTQYF
V: TRBV7-9; J: TRBJ2-3; D: TRBD2; size: .; DNA: TGTGCCAGCACCGGAAGGAGCGGGGTTACAGATACGCAGTATTTT; CDR3: CASTGRSGVTDTQYF